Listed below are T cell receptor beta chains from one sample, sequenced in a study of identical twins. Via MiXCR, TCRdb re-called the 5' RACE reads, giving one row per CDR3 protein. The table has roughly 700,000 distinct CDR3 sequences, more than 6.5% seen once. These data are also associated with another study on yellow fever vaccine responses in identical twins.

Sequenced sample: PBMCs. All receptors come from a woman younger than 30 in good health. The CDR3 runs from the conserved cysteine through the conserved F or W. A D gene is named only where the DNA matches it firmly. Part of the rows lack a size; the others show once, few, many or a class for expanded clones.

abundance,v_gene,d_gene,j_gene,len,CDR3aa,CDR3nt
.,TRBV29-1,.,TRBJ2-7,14,CSVMYQGHPYEQYF,TGCAGCGTTATGTATCAGGGACACCCCTACGAGCAGTACTTC
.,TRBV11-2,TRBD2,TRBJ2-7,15,CASSFTSGASYEQYF,TGTGCCAGCAGCTTTACTAGCGGGGCGTCCTACGAGCAGTACTTC
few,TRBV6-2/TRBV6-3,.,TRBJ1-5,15,CASSYEVNSNQPQHF,TGTGCCAGCAGTTATGAAGTGAATAGCAATCAGCCCCAGCATTTT
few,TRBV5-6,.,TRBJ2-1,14,CASSLVQGWNEQFF,TGTGCCAGCAGCTTGGTTCAAGGCTGGAATGAGCAGTTCTTC
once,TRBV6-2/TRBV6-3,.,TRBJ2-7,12,CASSYSLSEQYF,TGTGCCAGCAGTTACTCGCTGAGCGAGCAGTACTTC
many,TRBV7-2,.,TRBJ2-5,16,CASSVDSGVREETQYF,TGTGCCAGCAGCGTAGATTCCGGAGTGAGGGAAGAGACCCAGTACTTC
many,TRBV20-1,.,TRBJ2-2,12,CSTQDFTGELFF,TGCAGTACACAGGACTTCACCGGGGAGCTGTTTTTT
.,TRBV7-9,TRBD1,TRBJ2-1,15,CASSRGQGANNEQFF,TGTGCCAGCAGCCGCGGACAGGGGGCGAACAATGAGCAGTTCTTC
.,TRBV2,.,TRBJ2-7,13,CASSEGLPHEQYF,TGTGCCAGCAGTGAGGGCCTTCCTCACGAGCAGTACTTC
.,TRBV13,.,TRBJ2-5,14,CASSSGEMGETQYF,TGTGCCAGCAGCTCCGGGGAGATGGGGGAGACCCAGTACTTC
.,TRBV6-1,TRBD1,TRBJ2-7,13,CASSQGQDDEQYF,TGTGCCAGCAGTCAAGGACAGGATGACGAGCAGTACTTC
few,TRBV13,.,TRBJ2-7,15,CASSPREGAGSEQYF,TGTGCCAGCAGCCCGCGGGAAGGAGCAGGGTCCGAGCAGTACTTC
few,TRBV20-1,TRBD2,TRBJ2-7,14,CSARARTGGYEQYF,TGCAGTGCTAGAGCCCGGACGGGGGGATACGAGCAGTACTTC
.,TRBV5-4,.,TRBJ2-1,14,CASREGLSNNEQFF,TGTGCCAGCAGGGAGGGACTCTCTAACAATGAGCAGTTCTTC
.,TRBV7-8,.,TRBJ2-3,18,CASSLDPVGSISTDTQYF,TGTGCCAGCAGCTTGGACCCCGTCGGATCTATTAGCACAGATACGCAGTATTTT
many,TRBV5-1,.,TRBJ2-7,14,CASSSTGDYYEQYF,TGCGCCAGCAGCTCGACAGGGGACTACTACGAGCAGTACTTC
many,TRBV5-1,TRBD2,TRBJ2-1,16,CASSPNIAGPSYREFF,TGCGCCAGCAGCCCGAACATAGCGGGTCCGTCGTATCGGGAGTTCTTC
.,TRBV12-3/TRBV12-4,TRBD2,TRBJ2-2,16,CASSLSSGQNTGELFF,TGTGCCAGCAGTTTGAGTAGCGGGCAGAACACCGGGGAGCTGTTTTTT
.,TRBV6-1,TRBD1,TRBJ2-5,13,CASRTTGRETQYF,TGTGCCAGCAGGACGACAGGGCGGGAGACCCAGTACTTC
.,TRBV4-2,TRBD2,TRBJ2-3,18,CASSQVLEREIGTDTQYF,TGTGCCAGCAGCCAAGTGTTAGAGCGGGAGATTGGCACAGATACGCAGTATTTT
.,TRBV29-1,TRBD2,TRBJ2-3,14,CSVALAGGPDTQYF,TGCAGCGTTGCGCTAGCGGGAGGGCCAGATACGCAGTATTTT
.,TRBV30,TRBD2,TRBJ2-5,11,CAWISGETQYF,TGTGCCTGGATTAGCGGGGAGACCCAGTACTTC
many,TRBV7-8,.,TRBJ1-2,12,CASSHRGGGYTF,TGTGCCAGCAGTCACCGGGGGGGAGGCTACACCTTC
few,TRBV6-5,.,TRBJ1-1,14,CASSYEGSETEAFF,TGTGCCAGCAGTTATGAAGGTTCCGAGACTGAAGCTTTCTTT
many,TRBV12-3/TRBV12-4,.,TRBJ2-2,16,CASSLAGRGGAGELFF,TGTGCCAGCAGTTTAGCGGGCAGGGGGGGAGCCGGGGAGCTGTTTTTT
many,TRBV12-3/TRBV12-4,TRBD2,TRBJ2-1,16,CASSLAGGPIYNEQFF,TGTGCCAGCAGTCTAGCGGGGGGGCCCATCTACAATGAGCAGTTCTTC
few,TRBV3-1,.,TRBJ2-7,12,CASSREVNEQYF,TGTGCCAGCAGCCGAGAGGTGAACGAGCAGTACTTC
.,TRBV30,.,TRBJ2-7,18,CAWSDVPGQTGKGYEQYF,TGTGCCTGGAGTGATGTTCCCGGGCAAACAGGGAAGGGGTACGAGCAGTACTTC
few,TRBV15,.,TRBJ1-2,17,CATSRGTAPVDAYGYTF,TGTGCCACCAGCAGAGGCACCGCGCCTGTAGATGCCTATGGCTACACCTTC
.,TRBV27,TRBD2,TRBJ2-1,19,CASSLYPLSSAGGGNEQFF,TGTGCCAGCAGTTTATACCCTCTCAGTTCGGCGGGAGGGGGTAATGAGCAGTTCTTC
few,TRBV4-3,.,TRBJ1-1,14,CASSQAARGTEAFF,TGCGCCAGCAGCCAAGCAGCGAGGGGTACTGAAGCTTTCTTT
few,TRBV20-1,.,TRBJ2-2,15,CSARWRGSGLGELFF,TGCAGTGCTAGATGGCGGGGTTCGGGATTGGGGGAGCTGTTTTTT
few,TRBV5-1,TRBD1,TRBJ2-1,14,CASRPQGAVNEQFF,TGCGCCAGCAGACCACAGGGGGCGGTCAATGAGCAGTTCTTC
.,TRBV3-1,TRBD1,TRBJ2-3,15,CASRNRGRSTDTQYF,TGTGCCAGCAGGAACAGGGGTCGGAGCACAGATACGCAGTATTTT
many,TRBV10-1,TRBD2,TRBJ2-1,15,CASSETSGGNNEQFF,TGCGCCAGCAGTGAGACTAGCGGGGGGAACAATGAGCAGTTCTTC
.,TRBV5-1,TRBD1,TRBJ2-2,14,CASGRDRRVGELFF,TGCGCCAGCGGCCGGGACAGGAGGGTCGGGGAGCTGTTTTTT
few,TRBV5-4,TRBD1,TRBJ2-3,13,CASRPGQGHTQYF,TGTGCCAGCAGACCCGGACAGGGTCATACGCAGTATTTT
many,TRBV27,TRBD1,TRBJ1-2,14,CASSTRQGNYGYTF,TGTGCCAGCAGTACCCGACAGGGAAACTATGGCTACACCTTC
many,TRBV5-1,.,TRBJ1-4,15,CASSSPGETNEKLFF,TGCGCCAGCAGTTCTCCGGGAGAAACTAATGAAAAACTGTTTTTT
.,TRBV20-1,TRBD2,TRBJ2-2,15,CSARPSGSVTGELFF,TGCAGTGCTCGACCTAGCGGGAGCGTGACCGGGGAGCTGTTTTTT
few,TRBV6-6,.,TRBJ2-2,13,CASSSALTGELFF,TGTGCCAGCAGCTCTGCCTTGACCGGGGAGCTGTTTTTT
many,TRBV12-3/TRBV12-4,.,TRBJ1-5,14,CASSTSGTSLPQHF,TGTGCCAGCAGTACGTCCGGGACATCTTTGCCCCAGCATTTT
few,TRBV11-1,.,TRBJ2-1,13,CASSPLITNEQFF,TGTGCCAGCAGCCCATTAATTACAAATGAGCAGTTCTTC
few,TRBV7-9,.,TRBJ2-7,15,CASSDLGGTDYEQYF,TGTGCCAGCAGCGACCTTGGGGGGACGGACTACGAGCAGTACTTC
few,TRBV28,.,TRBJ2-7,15,CASSYTGTPVGEQYF,TGTGCCAGCTCCTATACCGGGACTCCGGTCGGCGAGCAGTACTTC
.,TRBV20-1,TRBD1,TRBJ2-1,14,CSAPGTGNYNEQFF,TGCAGTGCTCCCGGGACAGGCAACTACAATGAGCAGTTCTTC
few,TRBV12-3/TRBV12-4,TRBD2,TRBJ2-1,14,CASSLRGGAGEQFF,TGTGCCAGCAGTTTACGCGGGGGGGCAGGTGAGCAGTTCTTC
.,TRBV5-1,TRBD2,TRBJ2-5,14,CASSLSGSGETQYF,TGCGCCAGCAGCTTGAGCGGGAGCGGAGAGACCCAGTACTTC
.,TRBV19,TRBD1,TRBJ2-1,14,CASSIPTGNYEQFF,TGTGCCAGTAGTATACCGACAGGGAATTATGAGCAGTTCTTC
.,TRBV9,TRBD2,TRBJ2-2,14,CASSGEGRTGELFF,TGTGCCAGCAGCGGGGAGGGGCGGACCGGGGAGCTGTTTTTT
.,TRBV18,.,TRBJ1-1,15,CASSPKSREGSEAFF,TGTGCCAGCTCACCAAAAAGCAGGGAGGGATCTGAAGCTTTCTTT
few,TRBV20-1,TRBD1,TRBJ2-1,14,CSARGQGVYNEQFF,TGCAGTGCTAGAGGGCAGGGGGTCTACAATGAGCAGTTCTTC
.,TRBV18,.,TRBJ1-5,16,CASSPWEIDSNQPQHF,TGTGCCAGCTCACCCTGGGAGATAGATAGCAATCAGCCCCAGCATTTT